This TCR beta chain was captured by sequencing in a study of regulatory T cells in long-lasting Graves disease. Construction of TCR beta libraries relied on iRepertoire HTBI primers and on Arm-PCR targeting CDR3 regions. TCRdb used MiXCR to reprocess the multiplex PCR reads, holding one entry per CDR3 protein. This sample has about 440,000 distinct CDR3 sequences, with about 16% found just once. Trimming shortened V by 2 bases and J by 7 bases, and 15 bases separated the two germline ends. Per the germline V gene, CDR1 is GTSNPN and CDR2 is SVGIG (reference sequence). The CDR3 is 14 amino acids. Time point denoted: newly diagnosed GD, antithyroid drugs for less than 3 months. PBMCs provided the RNA from which the TCR library was made. This clonotype was found a few times. Its antigen is as yet unknown. Findings of the study overall: Among samples with persistent disease, TRBV28, TRBJ1-2 and TRBJ2-5 were favored.

The same sample was also studied in work on T cells in Graves' hyperthyroidism and ophthalmopathy. Turning to that study: It was uncontrolled infection, other autoimmune disease, pregnancy or lactation that excluded patients. The study based diagnoses on clinical symptoms, serum thyroxine and TRAb, thyroid ultrasound and orbital computed tomography. The TCR CDR3 was amplified in a first-round RT-PCR using the HTBI primer set.

This TCR came from a woman in her late teens or twenties with Graves disease. This chain links TRBV30 with TRBJ2-1; either TRBD1 or TRBD2 may supply D (6 bases each). Sequenced here: peripheral blood mononuclear cells (PBMCs), sampled at new diagnosis, from a patient treated with antithyroid drugs. CDR3 DNA sequence: TGTGCCTGGAGTTGGGGGGCAGGGCGAAATGAGCAGTTCTTC. Translation gives CAWSWGAGRNEQFF.